The rows below give T cell receptor beta chains drawn from one sample of a study of blood T cell repertoires in COVID-19. The table came from immunoSEQ multiplex PCR; TCRdb's copy has only in-frame clones and leaves some out. This table holds 150,000 to 200,000 clones, 88% found once. The sample consisted of peripheral blood. These receptors all come from a man aged 55-75 years with acute or convalescent COVID-19. The CDR3 runs from the conserved cysteine through the conserved F or W. The order of the fields is CDR3 DNA, CDR3 protein, J gene, D gene, V gene, clone size. D genes are given only for firm matches. Clone size is shown for a subset of rows, as once, few, many or a class of expanded clone.

CDR3 DNA: TGTGCCAGCTGCCGGACAGGACTGAATAGCAATCAGCCCCAGCATTTT
CDR3 protein: CASCRTGLNSNQPQHF
J gene: TRBJ1-5
D gene: TRBD1
V gene: TRBV19
clone size: once

CDR3 DNA: TGTGCCAGCAGCCAACAAGGACTAGCGGGAGGGCCAGATACGCAGTATTTT
CDR3 protein: CASSQQGLAGGPDTQYF
J gene: TRBJ2-3
D gene: TRBD2
V gene: TRBV14
clone size: -

CDR3 DNA: TGTGCCAGCAGCTTACGGGGCAGGGGGTATGAGGCCGGGGAGCTGTTTTTT
CDR3 protein: CASSLRGRGYEAGELFF
J gene: TRBJ2-2
D gene: TRBD1
V gene: TRBV7-6
clone size: -

CDR3 DNA: TGTGCCAGCAGCGTTCGGGACAGGCCTTACACTGAAGCTTTCTTT
CDR3 protein: CASSVRDRPYTEAFF
J gene: TRBJ1-1
D gene: TRBD1
V gene: TRBV9
clone size: -

CDR3 DNA: TGTGCCAGCAGTCAGGGGGCGATCAACACTGAAGCTTTCTTT
CDR3 protein: CASSQGAINTEAFF
J gene: TRBJ1-1
D gene: TRBD1
V gene: TRBV27
clone size: -

CDR3 DNA: TGCGCCAGCAGCCTTGGAGTTAGCACAGATACGCAGTATTTT
CDR3 protein: CASSLGVSTDTQYF
J gene: TRBJ2-3
D gene: -
V gene: TRBV4-1
clone size: -

CDR3 DNA: TGTGCCAGCACCTCCTTGACAGGTGGGACCTACGAGCAGTACTTC
CDR3 protein: CASTSLTGGTYEQYF
J gene: TRBJ2-7
D gene: -
V gene: TRBV6-5
clone size: -

CDR3 DNA: TGTGCCAGCAGCTTAGAGGCGGTTGGGGAAAAACTGTTTTTT
CDR3 protein: CASSLEAVGEKLFF
J gene: TRBJ1-4
D gene: -
V gene: TRBV11-2
clone size: -

CDR3 DNA: TGTGCCAGCAGCCAAAGGGGGTGGACTGAAGCTTTCTTT
CDR3 protein: CASSQRGWTEAFF
J gene: TRBJ1-1
D gene: -
V gene: TRBV3-1/TRBV3-2
clone size: -

CDR3 DNA: TGTGCCAGCAGCTTAGACGGGGGGGCAGGGACAGATACGCAGTATTTT
CDR3 protein: CASSLDGGAGTDTQYF
J gene: TRBJ2-3
D gene: TRBD2
V gene: TRBV7-9
clone size: -

CDR3 DNA: TGCGCCAGCAGCCAGCAGGGGGTTAAATCTGGCTACACCTTC
CDR3 protein: CASSQQGVKSGYTF
J gene: TRBJ1-2
D gene: TRBD1
V gene: TRBV4-1
clone size: -

CDR3 DNA: TGTGCCAGCAGCCGCTCGACGGACGGGAACAATGAGCAGTTCTTC
CDR3 protein: CASSRSTDGNNEQFF
J gene: TRBJ2-1
D gene: -
V gene: TRBV5-4
clone size: -

CDR3 DNA: TGCGCCAGCAGCACCGGACAGGGGAACACTGAAGCTTTCTTT
CDR3 protein: CASSTGQGNTEAFF
J gene: TRBJ1-1
D gene: TRBD1
V gene: TRBV5-1
clone size: -

CDR3 DNA: TGCGCCAGCAGCTTGGGACAGGGGGAAGGTCAGCCCCAGCATTTT
CDR3 protein: CASSLGQGEGQPQHF
J gene: TRBJ1-5
D gene: TRBD1
V gene: TRBV5-1
clone size: -

CDR3 DNA: TGTGCCAGCAGCCAAGCATCCTACGAGCAGTACTTC
CDR3 protein: CASSQASYEQYF
J gene: TRBJ2-7
D gene: -
V gene: TRBV3-1/TRBV3-2
clone size: -

CDR3 DNA: TGTGCCAGTAGTATGGAGACAGGGGACCCAATGAACACTGAAGCTTTCTTT
CDR3 protein: CASSMETGDPMNTEAFF
J gene: TRBJ1-1
D gene: TRBD1
V gene: TRBV19
clone size: -

CDR3 DNA: TGTGCCAGCAGCCCCGGGACTACCACAGATACGCAGTATTTT
CDR3 protein: CASSPGTTTDTQYF
J gene: TRBJ2-3
D gene: TRBD2
V gene: TRBV2
clone size: -

CDR3 DNA: TGCAGCGTCAAACGAGGGGGTTCTGGAAACACCATATATTTT
CDR3 protein: CSVKRGGSGNTIYF
J gene: TRBJ1-3
D gene: -
V gene: TRBV29-1
clone size: -

CDR3 DNA: TGTGCCACCAGTGATCTCGGCCGGGGAGGACCCGGAGATACGCAGTATTTT
CDR3 protein: CATSDLGRGGPGDTQYF
J gene: TRBJ2-3
D gene: -
V gene: TRBV24-1
clone size: -

CDR3 DNA: TGTGCCAGCAGAGTGGGGGGATCTAGCAATCAGCCCCAGCATTTT
CDR3 protein: CASRVGGSSNQPQHF
J gene: TRBJ1-5
D gene: -
V gene: TRBV6-5
clone size: once

CDR3 DNA: TGTGCCAGCATCCCAAGGGGCGCAGGGGCTGAAGCTTTCTTT
CDR3 protein: CASIPRGAGAEAFF
J gene: TRBJ1-1
D gene: -
V gene: TRBV27
clone size: -

CDR3 DNA: TGTGCCAGCAGCTTGGTCTCGGGTGTGCAGTTCTTC
CDR3 protein: CASSLVSGVQFF
J gene: TRBJ2-1
D gene: -
V gene: TRBV7-3
clone size: -

CDR3 DNA: TGTGCCAGCAGTGAACTACCTACAGGGGTTGGGGCTGAAGCTTTCTTT
CDR3 protein: CASSELPTGVGAEAFF
J gene: TRBJ1-1
D gene: TRBD1
V gene: TRBV2
clone size: -

CDR3 DNA: TGCGCCAGCGGTGGGCAGCTGAACACCGGGGAGCTGTTTTTT
CDR3 protein: CASGGQLNTGELFF
J gene: TRBJ2-2
D gene: -
V gene: TRBV5-1
clone size: -

CDR3 DNA: TGTGCCAGCAGCTTATTAGGGGCCTCTGGAAACACCATATATTTT
CDR3 protein: CASSLLGASGNTIYF
J gene: TRBJ1-3
D gene: -
V gene: TRBV5-4
clone size: -

CDR3 DNA: TGTGCCAGCAGCTTAGATGCCGGGGGAGGAGGTGAAAAACTGTTTTTT
CDR3 protein: CASSLDAGGGGEKLFF
J gene: TRBJ1-4
D gene: -
V gene: TRBV11-2
clone size: -

CDR3 DNA: TGTGCCAGAAGCTCAGGGCCCCCGGGACTCAGGAAAGAGACCCAGTACTTC
CDR3 protein: CARSSGPPGLRKETQYF
J gene: TRBJ2-5
D gene: -
V gene: TRBV5-3
clone size: once

CDR3 DNA: TGTGCCAGCAGCCTTCTGGGACTAGCGGGGGACCGGACGCAGTTCTTC
CDR3 protein: CASSLLGLAGDRTQFF
J gene: TRBJ2-1
D gene: TRBD2
V gene: TRBV11-2
clone size: -

CDR3 DNA: TGTGCTAGTGGTTTGATCGTTACGACAGGGGGAGGAGAGACCCAGTACTTC
CDR3 protein: CASGLIVTTGGGETQYF
J gene: TRBJ2-5
D gene: TRBD1
V gene: TRBV12-5
clone size: -

CDR3 DNA: TGTGCCAGCAGTCCGACTAGTGGGGAAGAGACCCAGTACTTC
CDR3 protein: CASSPTSGEETQYF
J gene: TRBJ2-5
D gene: -
V gene: TRBV2
clone size: -

CDR3 DNA: TGTGCCAGTAGTATAGGCCCTAGAGTTGAGCAGTTCTTC
CDR3 protein: CASSIGPRVEQFF
J gene: TRBJ2-1
D gene: -
V gene: TRBV19
clone size: -

CDR3 DNA: TGTGCCAGCAGCCAAGCTCCAGGACTAGCGGGTGGTGAGCAGTTCTTC
CDR3 protein: CASSQAPGLAGGEQFF
J gene: TRBJ2-1
D gene: TRBD2
V gene: TRBV3-1/TRBV3-2
clone size: -

CDR3 DNA: TGCGCCAGCAGGGACAGGGCCGGAAGCAATCAGCCCCAGCATTTT
CDR3 protein: CASRDRAGSNQPQHF
J gene: TRBJ1-5
D gene: TRBD1
V gene: TRBV5-1
clone size: -

CDR3 DNA: TGTGCCACCAGACACAACTATGGCTACACCTTC
CDR3 protein: CATRHNYGYTF
J gene: TRBJ1-2
D gene: -
V gene: TRBV24-1
clone size: -

CDR3 DNA: TGTGCCATCATGGGAATCGGGGTATGGGATTATGGCTACACCTTC
CDR3 protein: CAIMGIGVWDYGYTF
J gene: TRBJ1-2
D gene: -
V gene: TRBV10-3
clone size: -

CDR3 DNA: TGTGCCAGCAGTTACTCGGGAGGTACAGGGGGCGCGGGTAGCAATCAGCCCCAGCATTTT
CDR3 protein: CASSYSGGTGGAGSNQPQHF
J gene: TRBJ1-5
D gene: TRBD1
V gene: TRBV6-2/TRBV6-3
clone size: -

CDR3 DNA: TGTGCCAGCAGCCGGGACTTGCAAGAGACCCAGTACTTC
CDR3 protein: CASSRDLQETQYF
J gene: TRBJ2-5
D gene: -
V gene: TRBV7-3
clone size: -

CDR3 DNA: TGTGCCAGCAGCCTCCGAGGAGCGGGAGGGCAGATGGGGGACGAGCAGTACTTC
CDR3 protein: CASSLRGAGGQMGDEQYF
J gene: TRBJ2-7
D gene: TRBD2
V gene: TRBV3-1/TRBV3-2
clone size: -